This T cell receptor beta chain was recovered during a study of breast tumors, draining lymph nodes, adjacent tissues. The lymph nodes were axillary draining lymph nodes from breast cancer patients. The ends lost 4 bases at V and 3 bases at J; junction bases unmatched: 4. In germline, CDR1 is SGHNT, CDR2 YENEEA. The CDR3 runs to 14 residues. TCRdb reprocessed the multiplex PCR reads with MiXCR, giving one entry per CDR3 protein. The sample shows some 130,000 distinct CDR3 sequences, 20% of them seen only once. Study-level findings and limits: Compared with basal-like, luminal-like tumors shared significantly more repertoire with nontumor tissue. Tumors had less TCR diversity than lymph nodes, more than nontumor tissue. Most tumor T cells seemingly derive from lymph node, then expand in tumor. Data only fit, rather than demonstrated, lymph node origin of most tumor T cells.

The table lists this clonotype with many counts. What it recognizes is unknown. The receptor's source is a female donor with breast cancer. Some clones in this sample may be carry-over from other donors' samples. Sequenced sample: axillary lymph node tissue. The chain has TRBV11-3 and TRBJ2-5; TRBD1 matches 8 bases. CDR3 nucleotide sequence: TGTGCCAGCAGCTCCCACAGGGGGGAAGAGACCCAGTACTTC. Its translation: CASSSHRGEETQYF.